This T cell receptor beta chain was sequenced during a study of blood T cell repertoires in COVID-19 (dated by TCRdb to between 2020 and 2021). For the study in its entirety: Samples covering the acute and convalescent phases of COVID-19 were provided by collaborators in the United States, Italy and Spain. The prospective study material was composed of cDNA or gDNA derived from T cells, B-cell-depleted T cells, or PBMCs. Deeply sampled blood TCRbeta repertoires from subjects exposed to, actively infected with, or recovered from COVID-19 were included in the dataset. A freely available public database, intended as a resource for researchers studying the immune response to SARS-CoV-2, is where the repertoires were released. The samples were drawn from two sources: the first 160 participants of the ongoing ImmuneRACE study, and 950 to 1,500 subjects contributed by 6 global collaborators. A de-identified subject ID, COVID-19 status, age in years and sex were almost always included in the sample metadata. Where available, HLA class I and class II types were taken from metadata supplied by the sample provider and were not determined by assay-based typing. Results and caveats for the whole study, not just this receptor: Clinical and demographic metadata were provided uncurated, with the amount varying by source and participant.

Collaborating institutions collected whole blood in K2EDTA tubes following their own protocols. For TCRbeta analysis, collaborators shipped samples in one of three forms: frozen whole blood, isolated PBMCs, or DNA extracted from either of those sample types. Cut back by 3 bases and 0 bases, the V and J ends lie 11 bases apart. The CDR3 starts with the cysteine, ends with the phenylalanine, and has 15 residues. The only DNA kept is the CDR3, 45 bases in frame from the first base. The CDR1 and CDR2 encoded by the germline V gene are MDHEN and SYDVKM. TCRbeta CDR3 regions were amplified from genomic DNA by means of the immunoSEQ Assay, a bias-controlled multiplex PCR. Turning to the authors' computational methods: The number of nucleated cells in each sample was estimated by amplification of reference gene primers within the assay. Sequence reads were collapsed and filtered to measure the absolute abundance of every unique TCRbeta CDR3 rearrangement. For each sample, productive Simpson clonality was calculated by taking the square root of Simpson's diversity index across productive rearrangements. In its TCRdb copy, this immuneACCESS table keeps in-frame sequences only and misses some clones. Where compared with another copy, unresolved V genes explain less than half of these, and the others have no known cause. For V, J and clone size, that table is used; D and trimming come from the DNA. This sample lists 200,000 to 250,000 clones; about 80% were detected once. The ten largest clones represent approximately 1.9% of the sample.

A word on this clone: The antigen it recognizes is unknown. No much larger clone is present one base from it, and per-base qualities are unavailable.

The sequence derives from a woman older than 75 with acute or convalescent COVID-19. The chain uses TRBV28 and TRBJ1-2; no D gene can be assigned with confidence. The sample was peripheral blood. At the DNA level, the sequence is TGTGCCAGCAGTTTCTATCCCCCGTCTAACTATGGCTACACCTTC. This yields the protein CASSFYPPSNYGYTF.